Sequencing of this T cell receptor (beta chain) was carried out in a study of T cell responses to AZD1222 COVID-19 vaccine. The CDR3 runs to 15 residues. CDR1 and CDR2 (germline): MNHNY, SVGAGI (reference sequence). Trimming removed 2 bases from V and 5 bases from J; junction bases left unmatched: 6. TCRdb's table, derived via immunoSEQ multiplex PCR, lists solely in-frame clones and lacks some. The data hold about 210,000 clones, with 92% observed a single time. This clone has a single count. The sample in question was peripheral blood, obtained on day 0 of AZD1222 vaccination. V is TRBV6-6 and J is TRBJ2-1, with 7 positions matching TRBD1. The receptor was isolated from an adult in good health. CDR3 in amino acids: CASSYKGALNNEQFF. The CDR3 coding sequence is TGTGCCAGCAGTTACAAGGGGGCCCTGAACAATGAGCAGTTCTTC.